The 26 T cell receptor beta chains below all came from one sample that was sequenced in a study of Ad26.COV2.S vaccination and SARS-CoV-2 variants. Some clones are missing from TCRdb's copy, which holds only in-frame ones; the method was immunoSEQ multiplex PCR. There are approximately 460,000 clones in the sample; 80% to 90% occur only once, and roughly 1.7% lies in the top ten. Sample treatment: about 20 received Ad26.COV2.S at low or high dose, single or two shots; about 5 received placebo; per-sample allocation not given. Samples were taken on day 63 after the first vaccine or placebo injection. The sample consisted of peripheral blood, taken in a trial of Ad26.COV2.S vaccine versus placebo. The receptor set was obtained from a person aged 18-65 years who received the Ad26.COV2.S COVID-19 vaccine or a placebo.

This chain joins TRBV10-3 and TRBJ2-7, with no clear D. This CDR3 is built from 14 residues. CDR1 ENHRY and CDR2 SYGVKD come from the germline V gene. V was shortened by 0 bases and J by 2 bases, with 8 bases between the two germline ends. The CDR3 reads CAISESTRAYEQYF. The CDR3 DNA sequence: TGTGCCATCAGTGAGTCTACCCGCGCCTACGAGCAGTACTTC.

This clone was picked up one time. This chain joins TRBV5-1 and TRBJ2-7; either TRBD1 or TRBD2 may fit D (5 bases each). Trimming pared 4 bases from V and 2 bases from J, leaving 13 bases between. The CDR3 has 14 residues. The germline CDR1 and CDR2 sequences are SGHRS and YFSETQ. Here the CDR3 reads CASSPGTSTYEQYF. DNA for the CDR3: TGCGCCAGCAGCCCCGGGACGTCTACCTACGAGCAGTACTTC.

The chain is built from TRBV6-5 and TRBJ1-1; TRBD1 matches at 8 bases. With 9 bases clipped from V and 4 bases from J, the junction kept 7 bases outside the gene matches. CDR3 length: 13 residues. Germline CDR1 MNHEY, CDR2 SVGAGI. In DNA, the CDR3 is TGTGCCAGAAACAGGGGGGTCGTCACTGAAGCTTTCTTT. Amino acid sequence: CARNRGVVTEAFF.

CDR3 sequence reads: CASSSGLAGGGEQFF. CDR3 DNA sequence: TGCGCCAGCAGCTCCGGACTAGCGGGAGGGGGTGAGCAGTTCTTC. The genes are TRBV5-1 and TRBJ2-1; 15 bases fit TRBD2. The V segment lost 3 bases and the J segment 9 bases; nucleotides outside the gene matches: 4. The CDR3 sequence is 15 residues long. From germline, CDR1 is SGHRS and CDR2 YFSETQ.

J is TRBJ1-2 and V is TRBV3-1 (or the pseudogene TRBV3-2); tentatively, D is TRBD1 (5 bases). Germline lookup yields CDR1 LGHDT and CDR2 YNNKEL (reference sequence). V shed 4 bases and J shed 5 bases, with 14 bases lying between them. CDR3 length: 14 residues. CDR3 nucleotide sequence: TGTGCCAGCAGCCCCGGGAGGGGCTCATATGGCTACACCTTC. Its protein is CASSPGRGSYGYTF.

This rearrangement joins TRBV18 to TRBJ1-6; TRBD1 might be the D (6 bases). Germline loops: CDR1 KGHSH, CDR2 LQKENI. Trimming stripped 4 bases from V and 7 bases from J, with 11 bases between. This CDR3 is built from 14 residues. The CDR3 reads CASSRDRKNSPLHF. The CDR3 DNA follows: TGTGCCAGCTCACGTGACAGGAAGAATTCACCCCTCCACTTT.

The V gene is TRBV5-1, the J gene TRBJ2-1; D is perhaps TRBD2 (5 bases). V shed 4 bases and J shed 3 bases, with 17 bases lying between them. The CDR3 contains 16 residues. CDR1 SGHRS and CDR2 YFSETQ come from the germline V gene. CDR3 loop: CASSAETSSIYNEQFF. As DNA, the CDR3 is TGCGCCAGCAGCGCCGAAACTAGTTCTATCTACAATGAGCAGTTCTTC.

This chain links TRBV15 with TRBJ2-2; D perhaps matches TRBD2 (5 bases). Trimming removed 0 bases at V and 6 bases at J, with 8 bases between. The length of the CDR3 is 14 residues. Per germline, CDR1 LNHNV and CDR2 YYDKDF (reference sequence). CDR3 nucleotides: TGTGCCACCAGCAGAGATCGGGGTGCCGGGGAGCTGTTTTTT. Its protein is CATSRDRGAGELFF. The whole variable domain, filled in from reference TRBV15 and TRBJ2-2, reads DAMVIQNPRYQVTQFGKPVTLSCSQTLNHNVMYWYQQKSSQAPKLLFHYYDKDFNNEADTPDNFQSRRPNTSFCFLDIRSPGLGDTAMYLCATSRDRGAGELFFGEGSRLTVL.

The V call is TRBV7-6, the J call TRBJ2-7; D tentatively fits TRBD1 or TRBD2 (7 bases each). Germline CDR1 is SGHVS and CDR2 is FNYEAQ. The V end lost 5 bases, the J end lost 2 bases, and 16 bases lay between the germline ends. This CDR3 spans 15 amino acids. CDR3 coding DNA: TGTGCCAGCAGCAAACAGGGGAGGGGAGCCTACGAGCAGTACTTC. This codes for CASSKQGRGAYEQYF.

This sequence joins TRBV27 and TRBJ1-5; weak D call: TRBD1 (6 bases). Germline CDR1 reads MNHEY; CDR2 reads SMNVEV (reference sequence). The CDR3 length is 14 residues. V was cut by 4 bases and J by 6 bases, with 13 bases left in between. This chain's CDR3 is CASSYRGAGQPQHF. CDR3 nucleotide sequence: TGTGCCAGCAGTTATCGGGGGGCCGGTCAGCCCCAGCATTTT.

The CDR3 region has the DNA TGTGCCAGCAGCCAAGCTCAGACAGGCAATGAGCAGTTCTTC. Translated: CASSQAQTGNEQFF. V is TRBV4-2 and J is TRBJ2-1; TRBD1 is a possible D gene (6 bases). CDR3 length equals 14 residues. The V gene's germline CDR1 is LGHNA and CDR2 YNFKEQ. V was shortened by 1 base and J by 6 bases, with 10 bases between the two germline ends.

This clone was seen just once. The chain combines TRBV7-8 with TRBJ1-5; 7 nucleotides align to TRBD1. The CDR3 has 13 amino acids. The junction had 3 bases not matched to a gene; V was cut back by 5 bases and J by 5 bases. Germline V lookup: CDR1 SGHVS, CDR2 FQNEAQ. This CDR3 is CASSHDRDQPQHF. The DNA of the CDR3 is TGTGCCAGCAGCCATGACAGGGATCAGCCCCAGCATTTT. The whole variable domain, filled in from reference TRBV7-8 and TRBJ1-5, reads GAGVSQSPRYKVAKRGQDVALRCDPISGHVSLFWYQQALGQGPEFLTYFQNEAQLDKSGLPSDRFFAERPEGSVSTLKIQRTQQEDSAVYLCASSHDRDQPQHFGDGTRLSIL.

The chain is built from TRBV5-1 and TRBJ2-1; possibly TRBD1 for D (5 bases). There are 12 residues in the CDR3. CDR1 and CDR2 (germline): SGHRS, YFSETQ. Trimming took off 4 bases at V and 6 bases at J, with 8 bases between the two ends. The CDR3 protein is CASSATGNEQFF. The CDR3 coding sequence is TGCGCCAGCAGCGCCACAGGCAATGAGCAGTTCTTC.

The rearrangement links TRBV4-1 to TRBJ1-5; D call uncertain. Germline-derived CDR1 and CDR2 are MGHRA and YSYEKL. Trimming took 0 bases from V and 9 from J, leaving 9 bases between them. The CDR3 sequence is 13 residues long. The CDR3 DNA reads as TGCGCCAGCAGCCAAGAGCCGCGGCGGCCCCAGCATTTT. Amino acid sequence: CASSQEPRRPQHF.

The CDR3 loop reads CAWSTSLRGVTETQYF. CDR3 bases: TGTGCCTGGAGTACTAGTCTGCGGGGGGTCACGGAGACCCAGTACTTC. The chain is built from TRBV30 and TRBJ2-5; TRBD2 aligns across 8 bases. Germline V lookup: CDR1 GTSNPN, CDR2 SVGIG (reference sequence). The J segment lost 5 bases and the V segment lost 2 bases, leaving 13 bases of the junction unmatched. The CDR3 is made up of 16 amino acids.

This clone was seen a few times. V usage is TRBV4-1 and J usage is TRBJ1-2; D uncertain. Trimming pared 2 bases from V and 5 bases from J, leaving 9 bases between. The CDR3 runs 13 residues. Germline values: CDR1 MGHRA, CDR2 YSYEKL. The CDR3 DNA follows: TGCGCCAGCAGCCAAATGTCCGGTTATGGCTACACCTTC. Translating gives CASSQMSGYGYTF.

V usage is TRBV5-1 and J usage is TRBJ2-7; no clear D gene. This CDR3 is 14 amino acids long. Germline CDR1 is SGHRS and CDR2 is YFSETQ. Trimming removed 4 bases at V and 4 bases at J, with 15 bases between. CDR3 DNA sequence: TGCGCCAGCAGCCCTGCACCCGGAATTTACGAGCAGTACTTC. Its translation is CASSPAPGIYEQYF.

The chain joins TRBV6-5 to TRBJ2-1; D is unresolved. Germline-derived CDR1 and CDR2 are MNHEY and SVGAGI. V was pared by 2 bases and J by 4 bases, with 6 bases between. The CDR3 has 13 amino acids. CDR3 protein: CASSYDVYNEQFF. CDR3 bases: TGTGCCAGCAGTTACGATGTATACAATGAGCAGTTCTTC.

The V gene is TRBV28, the J gene TRBJ1-5, with TRBD1 matching over 9 bases. The CDR3 is 16 residues long. Germline trimming cut 0 bases from V and 2 bases from J; bases unmatched to any gene: 2. CDR1 is MDHEN, CDR2 SYDVKM, per germline. CDR3 bases: TGTGCCAGCAGTTTATGGGGACAGGGCGGCAATCAGCCCCAGCATTTT. This gives the protein CASSLWGQGGNQPQHF.

The chain has TRBV9 and TRBJ1-5; perhaps TRBD1 as D (5 bases). Per the germline V gene, CDR1 is SGDLS and CDR2 is YYNGEE. Trimming left V 0 bases short and J 5 bases short, with 12 bases between. The CDR3 has 15 residues. CDR3 protein: CASSVVDRWDQPQHF. The CDR3 DNA reads TGTGCCAGCAGCGTAGTCGACAGATGGGATCAGCCCCAGCATTTT.

This clone was detected a few times. The rearrangement joins TRBV30 to TRBJ1-6, with D uncertain. The CDR3 has 14 amino acids. Trimming cost V 8 bases and J 4 bases, with 15 bases left between them. Germline lookup yields CDR1 GTSNPN and CDR2 SVGIG (reference sequence). CDR3 residues: CAVGRERYNSPLHF. As DNA, the CDR3 is TGTGCCGTTGGGCGGGAAAGGTATAATTCACCCCTCCACTTT.

This rearrangement joins TRBV5-6 to TRBJ1-1; maybe TRBD1 (5 bases). Between the trimmed V and J ends, which lost 5 bases and 4 bases, there was a span of 27 bases. The CDR3 is 18 residues long. Germline values: CDR1 SGHDT, CDR2 YYEEEE. CDR3 nucleotide sequence: TGTGCCAGCAGTCCGTGGGGCAGGACGACCTGGGGAGGCACTGAAGCTTTCTTT. This translates into CASSPWGRTTWGGTEAFF. The whole variable domain, remainder taken from reference TRBV5-6 and TRBJ1-1, is DAGVTQSPTHLIKTRGQQVTLRCSPKSGHDTVSWYQQALGQGPQFIFQYYEEEERQRGNFPDRFSGHQFPNYSSELNVNALLLGDSALYLCASSPWGRTTWGGTEAFFGQGTRLTVV.

Notes on this clone: Distinct nucleotide sequences in the sample also encode this CDR3. This chain uses TRBV27 with TRBJ2-3; D uncertain. Per germline, CDR1 MNHEY and CDR2 SMNVEV (reference sequence). V dropped 3 bases and J dropped 4 bases, with 8 bases sitting between them. The CDR3 sequence is 13 residues long. CDR3 coding DNA: TGTGCCAGCAGTTTCACGTATGCAGATACGCAGTATTTT. It codes for CASSFTYADTQYF.

The genes are TRBV2 and TRBJ2-3; no reliable D call. This CDR3 has 11 amino acids. With 5 bases removed from V and 2 bases from J, the gap between germline ends came to 2 bases. CDR1 is SNHLY, CDR2 FYNNEI, per germline. The CDR3 loop is CASSSTDTQYF. The CDR3 DNA reads TGTGCCAGCAGTTCCACAGATACGCAGTATTTT.

This chain joins TRBV18 and TRBJ1-1; D is undetermined. This CDR3 has 14 amino acids. V was shortened by 0 bases and J by 3 bases, with 8 bases between the two germline ends. Per the germline V gene, CDR1 is KGHSH and CDR2 is LQKENI. CDR3 DNA sequence: TGTGCCAGCTCACCACCGTGGAGGGACACTGAAGCTTTCTTT. It specifies CASSPPWRDTEAFF.

This sequence joins TRBV5-1 and TRBJ1-1; D uncertain. V shed 2 bases and J shed 0 bases, with 14 bases lying between them. Looked up from germline, CDR1 is SGHRS and CDR2 is YFSETQ. The CDR3 is made up of 16 amino acids. CDR3 DNA sequence: TGCGCCAGCAGCTTTACGTTTACCGCCTTGAACACTGAAGCTTTCTTT. Its translation is CASSFTFTALNTEAFF. Drawing the rest from reference TRBV5-1 and TRBJ1-1, the complete variable domain is KAGVTQTPRYLIKTRGQQVTLSCSPISGHRSVSWYQQTPGQGLQFLFEYFSETQRNKGNFPGRFSGRQFSNSRSEMNVSTLELGDSALYLCASSFTFTALNTEAFFGQGTRLTVV.